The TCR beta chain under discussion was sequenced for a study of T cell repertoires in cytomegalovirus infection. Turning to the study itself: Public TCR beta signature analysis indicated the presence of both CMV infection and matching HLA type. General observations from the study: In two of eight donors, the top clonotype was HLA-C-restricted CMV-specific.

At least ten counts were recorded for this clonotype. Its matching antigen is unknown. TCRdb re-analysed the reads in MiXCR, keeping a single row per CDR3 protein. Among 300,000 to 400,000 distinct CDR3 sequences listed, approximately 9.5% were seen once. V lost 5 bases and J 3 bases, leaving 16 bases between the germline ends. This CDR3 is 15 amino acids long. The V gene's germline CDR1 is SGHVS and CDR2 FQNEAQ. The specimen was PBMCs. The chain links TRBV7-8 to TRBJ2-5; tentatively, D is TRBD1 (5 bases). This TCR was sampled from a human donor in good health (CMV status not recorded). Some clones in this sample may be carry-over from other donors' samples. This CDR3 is CASSAWRGREETQYF. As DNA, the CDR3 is TGTGCCAGCAGCGCCTGGCGAGGCAGGGAAGAGACCCAGTACTTC. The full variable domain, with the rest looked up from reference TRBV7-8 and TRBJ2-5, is GAGVSQSPRYKVAKRGQDVALRCDPISGHVSLFWYQQALGQGPEFLTYFQNEAQLDKSGLPSDRFFAERPEGSVSTLKIQRTQQEDSAVYLCASSAWRGREETQYFGPGTRLLVL.